This T cell receptor beta chain was observed in a study of T-cell memory formation after mild COVID-19 (dated by TCRdb to 2020 to 2023). In the study overall: TCR sequence clusters from the two donors were found to be largely donor specific. In two donors, T-cell clones that expanded and contracted after mild COVID-19 were followed by sequencing TCRalpha and TCRbeta repertoires longitudinally. The cohort was made up of two young adult volunteers, one female and one male, who were previously healthy.

In its sample, this clonotype was seen many times. Its antigen is still unknown. No much larger clonotype is one base removed from it; base qualities were not supplied. Instrument on record: Illumina NovaSeq 6000. TCRalpha and TCRbeta cDNA libraries were built by 5'RACE with constant-segment primers, adding sample barcodes and unique molecular identifiers. RNA was extracted from every sample with Trizol reagent. The libraries were amplified in two PCR steps, and the second step added a second sample barcode and Illumina TruSeq adapters. Sequencing of the libraries was done on an Illumina NovaSeq, producing 2 x 150 bp paired-end reads. On the authors' methods: Reads were demultiplexed and collapsed into UMI-guided consensus sequences with migec v1.2.7. Using mixcr v2.1.11, the UMI consensuses were aligned to TRA and TRB V and J templates and assembled into clonotypes. Clonotypes were classified as expanded or contracted when called significant by both edgeR and NoisET, with noise models trained on biological replicates. For edgeR calls, a false discovery rate-adjusted p below 0.01 and a log2 fold-change threshold of 1 were applied. As an exploratory analysis of dynamics, max-normalized trajectories of the 1000 most abundant clonotypes were examined with PCA combined with hierarchical clustering. Separately sequenced CD4+ and CD8+ repertoires were used to assign a CD4 or CD8 phenotype to each responding clone. TCRdb cleaned the public reads at Q25 with fastp, built clones with MiXCR and kept in-frame beta chains. Merged by CDR3 protein, the rows form single entries marked with the most common genes and DNA. These V and J calls rely on TCRdb rather than the paper's analysis. Recorded for this sample are about 410,000 distinct CDR3 sequences; around 22% of them occurred a single time. Around 13% of the sample is taken by the ten largest.

The trim is 6 bases for V and 3 bases for J, with a gap of 15 bases between the germline ends. The CDR3 sequence holds 14 residues, the cysteine and phenylalanine included. Only CDR3 DNA is held: 42 bases, read in frame from base 1. Ficoll-Paque density gradient centrifugation was used to isolate PBMCs. The investigation overall reported the following: The study included only a couple of mild cases, and larger cohorts that include severe cases with pre-infection samples were judged to be necessary. The detection of some responding clones in pre-infection memory suggests that pre-existing cross-reactive memory T cells joined the SARS-CoV-2 response. Contracting CD4+ clones were located mainly in the CM and EM memory subsets, whereas CD8+ clones were found to be enriched in EMRA. The second-wave clones that peaked on day 37 were not confirmed to be SARS-CoV-2 specific. Clones that contracted from day 15 to 85 showed balanced CD4/CD8 phenotypes, whereas a second wave of clones that expanded from day 15 to 37 leaned towards CD4+.

Sample: PBMCs or a T cell subset sorted from them (not recorded which). The source is an adult woman who had mild COVID-19 (a few samples of this study predate the infection). The sample titles of this study are shuffled in the database, so cell type and time point are left out; the donor was told from shared clones. The rearranged chain carries TRBV12-3 or TRBV12-4 and TRBJ2-7, with a tentative D gene TRBD2 over 6 matching bases. The CDR3 has the sequence CASSTGTSGYEQYF. The DNA sequence reads TGTGCCAGCAGCACCGGGACTTCAGGCTACGAGCAGTACTTC.